Sequencing of this TCR beta chain was carried out in a study of identical twins (dated by TCRdb to about 2016). In terms of the full investigation: TCR alpha and beta repertoires from monozygotic twins, unrelated adults of various ages and cord blood were deep-sequenced to test whether fetal clonotypes persist. Replicate twin experiments were performed at different times using different library preparation protocols to rule out contamination. The paper as a whole reports these results and caveats: Compared with coincidental sharing between unrelated individuals, out-of-frame TCR alpha sequences shared between twins had an excess of sequences with low generation probability. Out-of-frame TCR alpha sharing in monozygotic twins was systematically underestimated by recombination models, whereas sharing between unrelated individuals was in agreement with the recombination models. Invariant T cells such as MAIT and iNKT could partly confound zero-insertion analyses, although diverse VJ usage argued against such confounding for most clonotypes. Abundant cord blood beta clonotypes had fewer insertions, young adult naive repertoires showed a similar but weaker trend, and memory repertoires showed no such trend. The excess sharing between twins in beta out-of-frame sequences was weaker because fewer shared sequences reduced the signal-to-noise ratio. Conclusions relied on cross-sectional statistical analysis, since the same donors could not be followed over many years.

Libraries were prepared through 5' RACE. These reads were obtained on an Illumina HiSeq 2000. Template switching added a universal primer binding site, and the final cDNA carried a unique molecular identifier that allowed TCR cDNA molecules to be counted accurately. Specific primers in the conserved constant-segment region were used to synthesize first-strand cDNA for the TCR alpha and beta chains. To control for contamination, each cDNA library was double barcoded with a SMART-Mk sample barcode plus Illumina barcodes. TruSeq adapter sequences along with Illumina sample barcodes were introduced in two successive PCR steps. TCR alpha and beta cDNA libraries were sequenced on the Illumina HiSeq platform with custom primers. Turning to the authors' computational methods: MiGEC processed the raw reads to extract unique molecular identifiers, while MiXCR was used to determine the CDR3 positions. Recombination models were inferred per individual with the repgenHMM and IGoR tools using an EM algorithm. The tcR package in R was used for shared clonotype analysis, with sharing normalized by the product of cloneset sizes. To study raw recombination without the effects of thymic and clonal selection, out-of-frame nonproductive sequences were analyzed. TCRdb handled the public reads itself, with Q25 trimming in fastp and clone calling in MiXCR, and kept productive beta chains. Rows matching on CDR3 protein sequence are summarized as one entry with the most common DNA and genes. The V and J calls come from TCRdb's annotation, not from the publication. The sample records some 730,000 distinct CDR3 sequences, roughly 18% of which are singletons. The ten largest clonotypes hold under 15% of the sample.

From the cysteine through the phenylalanine, the CDR3 covers 15 amino acids. Here the CDR3 DNA is all that survives: 45 bases in frame from base 1. As encoded in the germline V gene, CDR1 is ENHRY while CDR2 is SYGVKD. Trimming takes 2 bases from V and 4 bases from J, and the germline ends sit 11 bases apart. All donors were healthy Caucasians. Three pairs of female monozygotic twins, all aged roughly 18 to 29 years, made up the twin cohort. Peripheral blood mononuclear cells were used as the source from which RNA for TCR libraries was isolated. This clonotype was counted between two and nine times. Its antigen remains undetermined. No base-level quality is on record; no much larger clone is a single base apart. This sample was shared with a second study, whose subject was T cells expressing NK-cell markers. As that second study puts it: Under 10 donors provided sorted CD3+CD56+NKG2C+, CD3+CD56+NKG2C- and CD3+CD56-NKG2C+ T-cell subsets, whose TCR beta-chain repertoires were profiled. Seven of the eight sequenced donors were HCMV-seropositive and one was HCMV-seronegative. In several experiments an anti-gammadeltaTCR antibody was added to restrict sorting to alphabetaTCR-expressing T cells. In over 5 donors, the dominant CD3+CD56+NKG2C+ clonotypes were among the top 10 CD8+ clonotypes and accounted for roughly 1.0-7.0% of CD8+ T cells. Those dominant clonotypes were again the most abundant among CD3+CD56-NKG2C+ cells in a few donors, at roughly 25-65%. Whether the expanded NKG2C-expressing T cell clones were specific for HCMV antigens remained unclear. All eight donors whose samples were sequenced were randomly selected healthy volunteers, three of them men and five women. HCMV serostatus was determined by detecting HCMV-specific IgG in serum with a commercial ELISA kit. For roughly six donors, bulk peripheral blood T-cell repertoires were additionally sequenced from unsorted PBMC. MIGEC was used to demultiplex reads and group the reads by UMI, and MiTCR was used to assemble and quantify clonotypes. To remove erroneous sequences, TCR cDNA sequences were retained only when supported by two or more reads. The tcR package was used for downstream repertoire analysis, with clonotypes matched between fractions based on CDR3 nucleotide sequence plus V segment. VDJmatch was used to annotate antigen specificity against VDJdb, with one amino acid substitution in CDR3 allowed.

This clonotype was sampled from a woman aged 18-29 years in good health. The chain is assembled from TRBV10-3 and TRBJ1-4; perhaps TRBD1 is the D gene, with 5 bases matching. Sequences were obtained from PBMCs. The CDR3 has the sequence CAISEGDGGNEKLFF. The nucleotides read TGTGCCATCAGTGAGGGGGACGGCGGTAATGAAAAACTGTTTTTT.